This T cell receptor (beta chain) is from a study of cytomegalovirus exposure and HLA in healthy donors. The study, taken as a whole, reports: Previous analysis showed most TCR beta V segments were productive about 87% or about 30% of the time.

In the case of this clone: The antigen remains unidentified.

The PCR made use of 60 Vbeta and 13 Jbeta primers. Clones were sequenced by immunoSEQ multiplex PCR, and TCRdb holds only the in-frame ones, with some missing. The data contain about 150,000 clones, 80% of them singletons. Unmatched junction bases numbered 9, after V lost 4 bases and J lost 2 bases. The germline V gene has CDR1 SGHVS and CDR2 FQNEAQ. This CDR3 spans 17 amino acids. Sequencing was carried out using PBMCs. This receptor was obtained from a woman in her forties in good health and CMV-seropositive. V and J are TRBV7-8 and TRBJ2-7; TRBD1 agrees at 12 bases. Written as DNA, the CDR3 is TGTGCCAGCAGCTGGGGGACAGGGGGCCCGGGTCCCTACGAGCAGTACTTC. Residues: CASSWGTGGPGPYEQYF.